Reported below is one T cell receptor beta chain. What it recognizes is unknown. The sample is drawn from a study of graft-versus-host responses after intestinal transplantation. Findings of the study overall: Some GvH clones appeared in ileal mucosa or blood before recipient bone marrow.

Some clones are missing from TCRdb's copy, which holds only in-frame ones; the method was immunoSEQ multiplex PCR. The table shows tens of thousands of clones, with around 90% occurring only once. With 1 base removed from V and 5 bases from J, the gap between germline ends came to 14 bases. Germline V gives CDR1 SSHAT, CDR2 FNYEAQ (reference sequence). The CDR3 length is 15 residues. The sequence derives from a human donor who received an intestinal transplant. The genes are TRBV7-7 and TRBJ2-5, with D perhaps matching TRBD2 (6 bases). The input for sequencing was unstimulated CD8+ T cells sorted from spleen or lymph node cells, taken before intestinal transplant. The CDR3 DNA sequence: TGTGCCAGCAGCTTAGTTCTATCGGGGGAGGAGACCCAGTACTTC. It specifies CASSLVLSGEETQYF.